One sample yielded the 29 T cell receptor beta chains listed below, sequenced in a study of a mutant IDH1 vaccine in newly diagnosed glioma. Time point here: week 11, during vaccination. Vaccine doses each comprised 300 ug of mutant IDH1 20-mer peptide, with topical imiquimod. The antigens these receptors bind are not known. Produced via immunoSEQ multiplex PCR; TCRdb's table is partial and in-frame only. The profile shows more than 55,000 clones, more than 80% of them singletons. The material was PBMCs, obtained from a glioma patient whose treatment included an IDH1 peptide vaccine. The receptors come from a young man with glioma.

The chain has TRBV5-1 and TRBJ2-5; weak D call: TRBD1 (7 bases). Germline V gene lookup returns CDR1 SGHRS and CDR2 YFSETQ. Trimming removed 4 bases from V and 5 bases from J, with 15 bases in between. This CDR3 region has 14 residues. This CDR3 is CASSLLGGGETQYF. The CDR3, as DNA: TGCGCCAGCAGCCTTCTAGGAGGGGGCGAGACCCAGTACTTC.

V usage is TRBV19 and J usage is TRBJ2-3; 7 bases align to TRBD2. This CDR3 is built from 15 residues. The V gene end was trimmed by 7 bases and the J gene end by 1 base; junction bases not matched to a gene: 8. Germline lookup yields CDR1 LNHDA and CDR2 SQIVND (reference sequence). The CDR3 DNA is TGTGCCAGTAATCCTTTTGGGGGGGGCACAGATACGCAGTATTTT. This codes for CASNPFGGGTDTQYF.

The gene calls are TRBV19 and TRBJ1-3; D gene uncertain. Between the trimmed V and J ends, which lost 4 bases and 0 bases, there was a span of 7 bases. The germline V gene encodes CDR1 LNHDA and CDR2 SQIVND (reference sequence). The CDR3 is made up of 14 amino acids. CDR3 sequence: CASSNRDSGNTIYF. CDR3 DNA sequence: TGTGCCAGTAGTAACCGGGACTCTGGAAACACCATATATTTT. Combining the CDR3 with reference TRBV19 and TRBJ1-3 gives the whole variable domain DGGITQSPKYLFRKEGQNVTLSCEQNLNHDAMYWYRQDPGQGLRLIYYSQIVNDFQKGDIAEGYSVSREKKESFPLTVTSAQKNPTAFYLCASSNRDSGNTIYFGEGSWLTVV.

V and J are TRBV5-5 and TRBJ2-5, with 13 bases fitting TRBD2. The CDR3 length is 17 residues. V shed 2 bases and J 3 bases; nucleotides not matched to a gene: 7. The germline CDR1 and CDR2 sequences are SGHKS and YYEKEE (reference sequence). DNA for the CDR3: TGTGCCAGCAGCTTCTCTCGGACTAGCGGGGGAAAAGAGACCCAGTACTTC. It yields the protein CASSFSRTSGGKETQYF.

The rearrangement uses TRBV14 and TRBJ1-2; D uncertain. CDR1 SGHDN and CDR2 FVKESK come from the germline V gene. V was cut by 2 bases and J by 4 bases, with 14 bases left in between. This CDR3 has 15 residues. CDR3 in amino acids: CASSQSAAYGYGYTF. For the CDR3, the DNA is TGTGCCAGCAGCCAATCGGCAGCGTACGGCTATGGCTACACCTTC. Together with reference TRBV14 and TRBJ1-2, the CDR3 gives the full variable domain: EAGVTQFPSHSVIEKGQTVTLRCDPISGHDNLYWYRRVMGKEIKFLLHFVKESKQDESGMPNNRFLAERTGGTYSTLKVQPAELEDSGVYFCASSQSAAYGYGYTFGSGTRLTVV.

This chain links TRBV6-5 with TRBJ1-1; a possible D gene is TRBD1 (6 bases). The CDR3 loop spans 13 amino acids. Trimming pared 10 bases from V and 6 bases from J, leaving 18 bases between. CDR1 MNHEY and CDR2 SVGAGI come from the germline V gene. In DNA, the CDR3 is TGTGCCACCTGTCGAACAGGGACTGCTGAAGCTTTCTTT. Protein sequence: CATCRTGTAEAFF.

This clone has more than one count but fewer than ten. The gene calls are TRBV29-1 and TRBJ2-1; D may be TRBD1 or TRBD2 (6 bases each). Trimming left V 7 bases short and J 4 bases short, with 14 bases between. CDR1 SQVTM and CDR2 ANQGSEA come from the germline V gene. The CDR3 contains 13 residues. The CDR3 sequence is CSANRGQYNEQFF. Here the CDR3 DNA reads TGCAGCGCCAATCGGGGGCAATACAATGAGCAGTTCTTC.

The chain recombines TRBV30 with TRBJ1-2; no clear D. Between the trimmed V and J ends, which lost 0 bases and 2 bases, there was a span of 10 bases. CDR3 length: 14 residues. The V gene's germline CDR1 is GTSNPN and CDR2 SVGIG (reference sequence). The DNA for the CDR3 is TGTGCCTGGAGTGTACTAGGCCAGAACTATGGCTACACCTTC. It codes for CAWSVLGQNYGYTF.

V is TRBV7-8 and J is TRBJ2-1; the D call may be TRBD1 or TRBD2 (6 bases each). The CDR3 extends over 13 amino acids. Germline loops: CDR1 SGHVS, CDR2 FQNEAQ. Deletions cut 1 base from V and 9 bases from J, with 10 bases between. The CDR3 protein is CASSLGGGIEQFF. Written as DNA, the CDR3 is TGTGCCAGCAGCTTAGGAGGGGGGATTGAGCAGTTCTTC.

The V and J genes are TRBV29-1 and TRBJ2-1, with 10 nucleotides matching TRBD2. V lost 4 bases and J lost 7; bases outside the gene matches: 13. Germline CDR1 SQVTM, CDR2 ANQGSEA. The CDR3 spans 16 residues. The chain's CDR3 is CSVGGLAGALANEQFF. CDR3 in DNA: TGCAGCGTTGGGGGGCTAGCGGGAGCTTTAGCGAATGAGCAGTTCTTC.

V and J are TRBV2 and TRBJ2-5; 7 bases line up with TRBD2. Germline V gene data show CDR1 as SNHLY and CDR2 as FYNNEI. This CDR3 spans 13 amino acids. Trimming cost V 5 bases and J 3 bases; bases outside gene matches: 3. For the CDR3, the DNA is TGTGCCAGCAGTCGACGGGGGGAAGAGACCCAGTACTTC. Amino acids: CASSRRGEETQYF.

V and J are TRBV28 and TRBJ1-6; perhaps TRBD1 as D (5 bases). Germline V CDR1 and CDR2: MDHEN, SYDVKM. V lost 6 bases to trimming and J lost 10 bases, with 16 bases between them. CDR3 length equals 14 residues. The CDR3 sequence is CASSLEPRGSPLHF. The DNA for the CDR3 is TGTGCCAGCAGCCTCGAGCCCCGGGGCTCACCCCTCCACTTT.

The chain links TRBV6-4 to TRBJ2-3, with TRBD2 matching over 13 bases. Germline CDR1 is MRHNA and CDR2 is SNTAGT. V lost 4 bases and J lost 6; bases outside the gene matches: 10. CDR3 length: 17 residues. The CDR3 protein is CASSAATSGGGIDTQYF. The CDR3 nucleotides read TGTGCCAGCAGTGCCGCTACTAGCGGGGGGGGTATTGATACGCAGTATTTT.

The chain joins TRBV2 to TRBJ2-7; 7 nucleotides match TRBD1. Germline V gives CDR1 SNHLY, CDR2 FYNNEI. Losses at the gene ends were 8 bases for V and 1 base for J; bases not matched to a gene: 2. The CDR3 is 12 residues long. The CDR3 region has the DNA TGTGCCAGCCTGACAGGGTCCTACGAGCAGTACTTC. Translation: CASLTGSYEQYF. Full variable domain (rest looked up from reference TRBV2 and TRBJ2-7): EPEVTQTPSHQVTQMGQEVILRCVPISNHLYFYWYRQILGQKVEFLVSFYNNEISEKSEIFDDQFSVERPDGSNFTLKIRSTKLEDSAMYFCASLTGSYEQYFGPGTRLTVT.

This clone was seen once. The chain's CDR3 is CASQGDLMNTEAFF. The CDR3 DNA reads as TGTGCCAGCCAGGGGGACCTCATGAACACTGAAGCTTTCTTT. The rearrangement uses TRBV18 and TRBJ1-1; 7 nucleotides match TRBD1. The CDR3 contains 14 residues. From germline, CDR1 is KGHSH and CDR2 LQKENI. Losses at the gene ends were 8 bases for V and 0 bases for J; bases not matched to a gene: 6.

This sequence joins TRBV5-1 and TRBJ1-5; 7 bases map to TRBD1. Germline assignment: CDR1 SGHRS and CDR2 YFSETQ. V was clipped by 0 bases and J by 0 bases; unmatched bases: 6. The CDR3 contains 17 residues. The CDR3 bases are TGCGCCAGCAGCTTGGCCGCGGGACAGTATAGCAATCAGCCCCAGCATTTT. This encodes CASSLAAGQYSNQPQHF.

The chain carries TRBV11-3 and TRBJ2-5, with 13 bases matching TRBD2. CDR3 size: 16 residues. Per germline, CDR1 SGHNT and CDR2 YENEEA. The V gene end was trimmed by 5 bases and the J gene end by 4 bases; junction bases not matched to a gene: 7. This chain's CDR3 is CASSIRTSGSIETQYF. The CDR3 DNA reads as TGTGCCAGCAGCATTAGGACTAGCGGGAGTATAGAGACCCAGTACTTC.

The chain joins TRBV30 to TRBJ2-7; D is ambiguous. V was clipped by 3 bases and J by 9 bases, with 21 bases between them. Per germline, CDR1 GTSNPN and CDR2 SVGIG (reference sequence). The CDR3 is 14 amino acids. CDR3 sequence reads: CAWSSPANQNPQYF. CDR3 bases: TGTGCCTGGAGCTCTCCGGCCAACCAGAACCCGCAGTACTTC.

The CDR3 spells CASTPGYGYTF. CDR3 in DNA: TGTGCCAGCACCCCGGGCTATGGCTACACCTTC. This rearrangement joins TRBV6-1 to TRBJ1-2; D not certain. This CDR3 has 11 residues. The germline V gene encodes CDR1 MNHNS and CDR2 SASEGT. V lost 7 bases and J lost 4, with 7 bases in between.

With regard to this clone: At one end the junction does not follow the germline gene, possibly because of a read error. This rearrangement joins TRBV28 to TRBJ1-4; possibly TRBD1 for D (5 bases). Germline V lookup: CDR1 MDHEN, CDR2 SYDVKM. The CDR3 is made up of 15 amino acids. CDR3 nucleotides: TGTGCCGGCAGTCGCACAGGAGCAACTAATGAAAAACTGTTTTTT. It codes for CAGSRTGATNEKLFF.

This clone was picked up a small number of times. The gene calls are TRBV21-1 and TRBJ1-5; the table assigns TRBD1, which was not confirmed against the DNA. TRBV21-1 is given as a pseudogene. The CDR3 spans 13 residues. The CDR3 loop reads CASSKARGQPQHF. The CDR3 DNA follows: TGTGCCAGCAGCAAAGCAAGGGGTCAGCCCCAGCATTTT.

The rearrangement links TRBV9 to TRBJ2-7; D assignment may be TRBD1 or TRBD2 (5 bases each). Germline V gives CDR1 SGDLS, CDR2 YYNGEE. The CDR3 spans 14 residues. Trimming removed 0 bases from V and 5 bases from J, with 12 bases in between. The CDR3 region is CASSVEGTLDEQYF. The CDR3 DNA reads TGTGCCAGCAGCGTAGAAGGGACCCTTGACGAGCAGTACTTC.

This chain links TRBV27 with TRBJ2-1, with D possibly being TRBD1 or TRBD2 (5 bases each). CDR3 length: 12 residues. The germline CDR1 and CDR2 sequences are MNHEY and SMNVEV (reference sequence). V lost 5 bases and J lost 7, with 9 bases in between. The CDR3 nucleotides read TGTGCCAGCAGTCGGGGCAAAAATGAGCAGTTCTTC. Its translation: CASSRGKNEQFF.

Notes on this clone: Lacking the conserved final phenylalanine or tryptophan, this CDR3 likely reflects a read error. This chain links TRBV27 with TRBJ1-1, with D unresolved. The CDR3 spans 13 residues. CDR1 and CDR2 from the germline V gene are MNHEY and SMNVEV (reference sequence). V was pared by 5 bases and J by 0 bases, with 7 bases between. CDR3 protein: CASSELMNTEAFV. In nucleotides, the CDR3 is TGTGCCAGCAGTGAACTCATGAACACTGAAGCTTTCGTT.

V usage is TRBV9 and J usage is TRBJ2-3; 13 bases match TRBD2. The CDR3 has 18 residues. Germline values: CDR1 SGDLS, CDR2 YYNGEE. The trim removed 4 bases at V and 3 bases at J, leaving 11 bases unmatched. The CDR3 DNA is TGTGCCAGCAGCCCTCGCCCAGGGACTAGCGGGAAGACAGATACGCAGTATTTT. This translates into CASSPRPGTSGKTDTQYF.

The CDR3 region has the DNA TGTGCCAGCAGGGTAACAGCTGGAGAGACCCAGTACTTC. Translating gives CASRVTAGETQYF. The V call is TRBV2, the J call TRBJ2-5; no definite D call. The length of the CDR3 is 13 residues. V dropped 6 bases and J dropped 4 bases, with 12 bases sitting between them. Germline values: CDR1 SNHLY, CDR2 FYNNEI.

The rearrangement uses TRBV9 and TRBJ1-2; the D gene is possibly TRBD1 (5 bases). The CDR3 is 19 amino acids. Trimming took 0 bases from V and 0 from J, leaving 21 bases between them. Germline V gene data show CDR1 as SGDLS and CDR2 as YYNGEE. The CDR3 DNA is TGTGCCAGCAGCGTAGGGCAGCCTTCACAGGTCTTCTCTAACTATGGCTACACCTTC. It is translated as CASSVGQPSQVFSNYGYTF.

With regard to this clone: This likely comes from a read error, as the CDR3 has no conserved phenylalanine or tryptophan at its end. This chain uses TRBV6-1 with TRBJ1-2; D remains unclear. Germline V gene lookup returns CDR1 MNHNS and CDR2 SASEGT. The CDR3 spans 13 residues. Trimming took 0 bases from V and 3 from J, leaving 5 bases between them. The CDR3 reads CASSEANHYGYTL. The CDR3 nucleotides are TGTGCCAGCAGTGAAGCAAACCACTATGGCTACACCCTC.

This CDR3 reads CASSQDLAGGLREQYF. The CDR3 DNA sequence: TGTGCCAGCAGCCAGGACCTAGCGGGGGGGCTTCGCGAGCAGTACTTC. The V and J genes are TRBV4-2 and TRBJ2-7; 12 bases map to TRBD2. In germline, CDR1 is LGHNA, CDR2 YNFKEQ. V was clipped by 3 bases and J by 6 bases; unmatched bases: 9. This CDR3 has 16 residues.